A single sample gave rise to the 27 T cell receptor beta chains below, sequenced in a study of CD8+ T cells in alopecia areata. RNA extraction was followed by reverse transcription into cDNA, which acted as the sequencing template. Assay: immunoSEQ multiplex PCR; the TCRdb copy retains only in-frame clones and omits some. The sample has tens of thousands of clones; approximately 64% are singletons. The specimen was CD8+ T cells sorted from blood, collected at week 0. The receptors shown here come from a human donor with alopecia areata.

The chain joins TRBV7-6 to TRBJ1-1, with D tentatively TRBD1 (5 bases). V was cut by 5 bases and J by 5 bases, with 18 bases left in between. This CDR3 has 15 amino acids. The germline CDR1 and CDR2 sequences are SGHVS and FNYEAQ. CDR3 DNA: TGTGCCAGCAGCCATATACTTGGGGACCAAACTGAAGCTTTCTTT. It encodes CASSHILGDQTEAFF.

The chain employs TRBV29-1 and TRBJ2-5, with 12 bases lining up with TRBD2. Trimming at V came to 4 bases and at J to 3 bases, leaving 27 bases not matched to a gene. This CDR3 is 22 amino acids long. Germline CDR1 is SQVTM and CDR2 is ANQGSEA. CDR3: CSVGPPWRVGFPSGGAEETQYF. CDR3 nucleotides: TGCAGCGTTGGCCCCCCATGGCGTGTAGGGTTTCCTAGCGGGGGGGCAGAAGAGACCCAGTACTTC.

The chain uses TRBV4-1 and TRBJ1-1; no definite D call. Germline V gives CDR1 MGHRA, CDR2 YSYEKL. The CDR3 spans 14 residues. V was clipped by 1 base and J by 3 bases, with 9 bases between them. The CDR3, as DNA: TGCGCCAGCAGCCAAGCGAAATCCTACACTGAAGCTTTCTTT. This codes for CASSQAKSYTEAFF.

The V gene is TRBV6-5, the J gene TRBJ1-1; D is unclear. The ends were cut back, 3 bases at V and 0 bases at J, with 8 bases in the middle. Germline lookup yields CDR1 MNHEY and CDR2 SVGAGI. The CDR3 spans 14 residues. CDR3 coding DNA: TGTGCCAGCAGTTATCACAGATTGAACACTGAAGCTTTCTTT. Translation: CASSYHRLNTEAFF.

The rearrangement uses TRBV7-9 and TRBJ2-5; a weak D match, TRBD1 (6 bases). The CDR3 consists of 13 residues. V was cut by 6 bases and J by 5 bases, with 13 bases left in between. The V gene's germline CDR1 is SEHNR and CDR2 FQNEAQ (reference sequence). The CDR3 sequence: CASRAGVEETQYF. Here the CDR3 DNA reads TGTGCCAGCAGGGCAGGGGTCGAGGAGACCCAGTACTTC.

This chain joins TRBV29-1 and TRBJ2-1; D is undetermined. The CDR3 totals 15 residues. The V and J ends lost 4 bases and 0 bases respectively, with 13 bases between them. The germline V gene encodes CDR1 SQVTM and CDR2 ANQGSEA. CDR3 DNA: TGCAGCGTTGCCAGTGGACCGAGCTCCTACAATGAGCAGTTCTTC. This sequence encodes CSVASGPSSYNEQFF.

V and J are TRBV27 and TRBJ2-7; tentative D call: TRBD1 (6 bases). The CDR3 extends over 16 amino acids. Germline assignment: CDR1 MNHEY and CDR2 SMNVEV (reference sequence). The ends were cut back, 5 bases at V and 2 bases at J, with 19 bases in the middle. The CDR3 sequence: CASSRRQVGAAYEQYF. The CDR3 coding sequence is TGTGCCAGCAGTCGTCGACAGGTTGGAGCGGCCTACGAGCAGTACTTC.

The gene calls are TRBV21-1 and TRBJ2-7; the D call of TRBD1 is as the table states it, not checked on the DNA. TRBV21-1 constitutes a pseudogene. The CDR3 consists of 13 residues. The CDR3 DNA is TGTGCCAGCAGCACTAACAGGGACTACGAGCAGTACTTC. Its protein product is CASSTNRDYEQYF.

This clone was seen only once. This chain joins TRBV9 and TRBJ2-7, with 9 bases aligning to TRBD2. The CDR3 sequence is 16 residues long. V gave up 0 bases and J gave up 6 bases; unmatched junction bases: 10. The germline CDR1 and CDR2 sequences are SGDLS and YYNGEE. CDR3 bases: TGTGCCAGCAGCGTAGAATCCCTAGCGGGGTTGGGCGAGCAGTACTTC. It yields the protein CASSVESLAGLGEQYF.

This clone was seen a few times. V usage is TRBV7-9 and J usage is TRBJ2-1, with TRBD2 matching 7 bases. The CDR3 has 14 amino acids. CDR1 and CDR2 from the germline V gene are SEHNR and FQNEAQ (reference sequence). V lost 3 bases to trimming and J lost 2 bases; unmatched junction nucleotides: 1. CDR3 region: CASSFGGTYNEQFF. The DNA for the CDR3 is TGTGCCAGCAGCTTCGGGGGGACCTACAATGAGCAGTTCTTC. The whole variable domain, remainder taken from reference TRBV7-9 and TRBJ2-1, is DTGVSQNPRHKITKRGQNVTFRCDPISEHNRLYWYRQTLGQGPEFLTYFQNEAQLEKSRLLSDRFSAERPKGSFSTLEIQRTEQGDSAMYLCASSFGGTYNEQFFGPGTRLTVL.

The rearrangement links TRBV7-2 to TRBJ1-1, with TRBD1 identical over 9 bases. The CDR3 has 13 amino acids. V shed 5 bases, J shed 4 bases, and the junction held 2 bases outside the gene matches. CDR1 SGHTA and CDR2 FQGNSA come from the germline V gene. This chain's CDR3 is CASSNRGLTEAFF. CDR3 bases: TGTGCCAGCAGCAACAGGGGGCTCACTGAAGCTTTCTTT.

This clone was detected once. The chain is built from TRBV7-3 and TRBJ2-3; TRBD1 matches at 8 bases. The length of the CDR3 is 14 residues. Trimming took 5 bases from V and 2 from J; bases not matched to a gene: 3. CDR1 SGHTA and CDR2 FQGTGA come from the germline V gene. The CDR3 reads CASSRTGTTDTQYF. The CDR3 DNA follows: TGTGCCAGCAGCCGGACAGGGACCACAGATACGCAGTATTTT.

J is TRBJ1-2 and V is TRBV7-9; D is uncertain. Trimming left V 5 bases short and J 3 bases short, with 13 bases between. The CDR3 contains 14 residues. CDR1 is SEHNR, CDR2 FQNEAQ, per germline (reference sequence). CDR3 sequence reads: CASSPWREDYGYTF. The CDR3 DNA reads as TGTGCCAGCAGCCCCTGGAGGGAGGACTATGGCTACACCTTC.

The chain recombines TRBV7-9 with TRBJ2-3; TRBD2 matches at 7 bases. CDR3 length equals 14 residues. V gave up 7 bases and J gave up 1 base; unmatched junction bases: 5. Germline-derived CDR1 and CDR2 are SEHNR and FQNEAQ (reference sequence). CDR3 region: CASNGRMGTDTQYF. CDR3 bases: TGTGCCAGCAACGGGAGGATGGGCACAGATACGCAGTATTTT.

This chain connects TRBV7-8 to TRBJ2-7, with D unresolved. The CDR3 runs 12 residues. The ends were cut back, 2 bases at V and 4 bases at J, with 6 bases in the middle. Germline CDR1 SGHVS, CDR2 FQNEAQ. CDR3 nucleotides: TGTGCCAGCAGCTTATCCGGGTACGAGCAGTACTTC. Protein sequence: CASSLSGYEQYF.

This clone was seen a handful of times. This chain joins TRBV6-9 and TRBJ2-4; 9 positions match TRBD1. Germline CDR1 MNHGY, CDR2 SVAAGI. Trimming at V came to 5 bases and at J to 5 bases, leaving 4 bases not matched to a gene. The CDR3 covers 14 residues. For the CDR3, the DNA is TGTGCCAGCAGTCCGAGACAGGGGGAAAACATTCAGTACTTC. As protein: CASSPRQGENIQYF.

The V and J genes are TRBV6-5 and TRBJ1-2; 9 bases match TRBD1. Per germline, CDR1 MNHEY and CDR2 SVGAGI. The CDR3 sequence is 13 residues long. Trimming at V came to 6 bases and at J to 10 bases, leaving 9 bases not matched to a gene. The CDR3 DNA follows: TGTGCCAGCAGCTTCGGGACAGGGTACGACTACACCTTC. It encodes CASSFGTGYDYTF.

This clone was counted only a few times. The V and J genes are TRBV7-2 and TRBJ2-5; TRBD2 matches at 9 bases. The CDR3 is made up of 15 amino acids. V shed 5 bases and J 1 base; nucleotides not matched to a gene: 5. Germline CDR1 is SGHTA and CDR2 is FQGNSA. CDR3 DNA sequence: TGTGCCAGCAGCCGCCTGACTAGCGGCCAAGAGACCCAGTACTTC. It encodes CASSRLTSGQETQYF.

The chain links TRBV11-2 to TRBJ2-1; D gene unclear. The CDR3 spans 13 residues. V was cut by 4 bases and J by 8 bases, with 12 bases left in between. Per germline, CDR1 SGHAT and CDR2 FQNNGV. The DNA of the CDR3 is TGTGCCAGCAGCTCGTACGAGACACATGAGCAGTTCTTC. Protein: CASSSYETHEQFF.

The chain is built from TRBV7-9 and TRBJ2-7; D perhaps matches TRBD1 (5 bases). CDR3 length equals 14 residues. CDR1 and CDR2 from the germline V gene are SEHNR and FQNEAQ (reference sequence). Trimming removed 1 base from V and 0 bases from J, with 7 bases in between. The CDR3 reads CASSLGQYSYEQYF. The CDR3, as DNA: TGTGCCAGCAGCTTAGGACAGTACTCCTACGAGCAGTACTTC. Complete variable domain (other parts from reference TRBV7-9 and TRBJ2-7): DTGVSQNPRHKITKRGQNVTFRCDPISEHNRLYWYRQTLGQGPEFLTYFQNEAQLEKSRLLSDRFSAERPKGSFSTLEIQRTEQGDSAMYLCASSLGQYSYEQYFGPGTRLTVT.

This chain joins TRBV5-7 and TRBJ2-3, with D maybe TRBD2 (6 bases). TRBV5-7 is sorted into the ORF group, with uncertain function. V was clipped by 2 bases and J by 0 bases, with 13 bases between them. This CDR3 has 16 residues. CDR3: CASSFPATRSTDTQYF. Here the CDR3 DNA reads TGTGCCAGCAGCTTTCCGGCGACTAGAAGCACAGATACGCAGTATTTT.

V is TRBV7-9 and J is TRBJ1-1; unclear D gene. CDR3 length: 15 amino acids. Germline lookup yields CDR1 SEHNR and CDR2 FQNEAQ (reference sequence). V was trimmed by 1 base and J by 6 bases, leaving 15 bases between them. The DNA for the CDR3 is TGTGCCAGCAGCTTAGTGTCAGTTCGAATGGCTGAAGCTTTCTTT. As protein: CASSLVSVRMAEAFF.

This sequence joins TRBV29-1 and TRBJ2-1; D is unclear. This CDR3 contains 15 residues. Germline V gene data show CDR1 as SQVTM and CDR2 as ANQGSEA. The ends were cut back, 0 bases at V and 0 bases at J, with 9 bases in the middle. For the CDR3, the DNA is TGCAGCGTTGAAGATAGGCTATTCTCCTACAATGAGCAGTTCTTC. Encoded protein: CSVEDRLFSYNEQFF.

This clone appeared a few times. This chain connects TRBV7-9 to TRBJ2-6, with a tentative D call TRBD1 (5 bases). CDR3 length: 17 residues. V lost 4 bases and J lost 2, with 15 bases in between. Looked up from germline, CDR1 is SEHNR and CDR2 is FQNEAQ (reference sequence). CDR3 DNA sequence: TGTGCCAGCAGCTACCCCCCAGGGTTCCCTGGGGCCAACGTCCTGACTTTC. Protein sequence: CASSYPPGFPGANVLTF.

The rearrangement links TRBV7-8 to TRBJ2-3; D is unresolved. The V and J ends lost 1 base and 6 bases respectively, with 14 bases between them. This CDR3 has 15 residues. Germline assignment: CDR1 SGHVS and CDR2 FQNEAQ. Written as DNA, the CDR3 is TGTGCCAGCAGCTTAGGGTCGTTTAGCTCTGATACGCAGTATTTT. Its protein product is CASSLGSFSSDTQYF.

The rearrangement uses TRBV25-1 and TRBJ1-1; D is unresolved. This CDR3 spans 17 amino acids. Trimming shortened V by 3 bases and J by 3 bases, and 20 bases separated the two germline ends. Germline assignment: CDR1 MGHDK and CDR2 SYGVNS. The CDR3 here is CASSDYQMGRPDTEAFF. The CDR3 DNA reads TGTGCCAGCAGTGATTATCAAATGGGCCGACCGGACACTGAAGCTTTCTTT.

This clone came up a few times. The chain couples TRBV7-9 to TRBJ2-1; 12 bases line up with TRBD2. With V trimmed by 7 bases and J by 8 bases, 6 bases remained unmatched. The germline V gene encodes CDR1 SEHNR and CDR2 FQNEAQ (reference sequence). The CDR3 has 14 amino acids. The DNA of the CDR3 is TGTGCCAGCAAACTAGCGGGGGGCCCTGATGAGCAGTTCTTC. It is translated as CASKLAGGPDEQFF.